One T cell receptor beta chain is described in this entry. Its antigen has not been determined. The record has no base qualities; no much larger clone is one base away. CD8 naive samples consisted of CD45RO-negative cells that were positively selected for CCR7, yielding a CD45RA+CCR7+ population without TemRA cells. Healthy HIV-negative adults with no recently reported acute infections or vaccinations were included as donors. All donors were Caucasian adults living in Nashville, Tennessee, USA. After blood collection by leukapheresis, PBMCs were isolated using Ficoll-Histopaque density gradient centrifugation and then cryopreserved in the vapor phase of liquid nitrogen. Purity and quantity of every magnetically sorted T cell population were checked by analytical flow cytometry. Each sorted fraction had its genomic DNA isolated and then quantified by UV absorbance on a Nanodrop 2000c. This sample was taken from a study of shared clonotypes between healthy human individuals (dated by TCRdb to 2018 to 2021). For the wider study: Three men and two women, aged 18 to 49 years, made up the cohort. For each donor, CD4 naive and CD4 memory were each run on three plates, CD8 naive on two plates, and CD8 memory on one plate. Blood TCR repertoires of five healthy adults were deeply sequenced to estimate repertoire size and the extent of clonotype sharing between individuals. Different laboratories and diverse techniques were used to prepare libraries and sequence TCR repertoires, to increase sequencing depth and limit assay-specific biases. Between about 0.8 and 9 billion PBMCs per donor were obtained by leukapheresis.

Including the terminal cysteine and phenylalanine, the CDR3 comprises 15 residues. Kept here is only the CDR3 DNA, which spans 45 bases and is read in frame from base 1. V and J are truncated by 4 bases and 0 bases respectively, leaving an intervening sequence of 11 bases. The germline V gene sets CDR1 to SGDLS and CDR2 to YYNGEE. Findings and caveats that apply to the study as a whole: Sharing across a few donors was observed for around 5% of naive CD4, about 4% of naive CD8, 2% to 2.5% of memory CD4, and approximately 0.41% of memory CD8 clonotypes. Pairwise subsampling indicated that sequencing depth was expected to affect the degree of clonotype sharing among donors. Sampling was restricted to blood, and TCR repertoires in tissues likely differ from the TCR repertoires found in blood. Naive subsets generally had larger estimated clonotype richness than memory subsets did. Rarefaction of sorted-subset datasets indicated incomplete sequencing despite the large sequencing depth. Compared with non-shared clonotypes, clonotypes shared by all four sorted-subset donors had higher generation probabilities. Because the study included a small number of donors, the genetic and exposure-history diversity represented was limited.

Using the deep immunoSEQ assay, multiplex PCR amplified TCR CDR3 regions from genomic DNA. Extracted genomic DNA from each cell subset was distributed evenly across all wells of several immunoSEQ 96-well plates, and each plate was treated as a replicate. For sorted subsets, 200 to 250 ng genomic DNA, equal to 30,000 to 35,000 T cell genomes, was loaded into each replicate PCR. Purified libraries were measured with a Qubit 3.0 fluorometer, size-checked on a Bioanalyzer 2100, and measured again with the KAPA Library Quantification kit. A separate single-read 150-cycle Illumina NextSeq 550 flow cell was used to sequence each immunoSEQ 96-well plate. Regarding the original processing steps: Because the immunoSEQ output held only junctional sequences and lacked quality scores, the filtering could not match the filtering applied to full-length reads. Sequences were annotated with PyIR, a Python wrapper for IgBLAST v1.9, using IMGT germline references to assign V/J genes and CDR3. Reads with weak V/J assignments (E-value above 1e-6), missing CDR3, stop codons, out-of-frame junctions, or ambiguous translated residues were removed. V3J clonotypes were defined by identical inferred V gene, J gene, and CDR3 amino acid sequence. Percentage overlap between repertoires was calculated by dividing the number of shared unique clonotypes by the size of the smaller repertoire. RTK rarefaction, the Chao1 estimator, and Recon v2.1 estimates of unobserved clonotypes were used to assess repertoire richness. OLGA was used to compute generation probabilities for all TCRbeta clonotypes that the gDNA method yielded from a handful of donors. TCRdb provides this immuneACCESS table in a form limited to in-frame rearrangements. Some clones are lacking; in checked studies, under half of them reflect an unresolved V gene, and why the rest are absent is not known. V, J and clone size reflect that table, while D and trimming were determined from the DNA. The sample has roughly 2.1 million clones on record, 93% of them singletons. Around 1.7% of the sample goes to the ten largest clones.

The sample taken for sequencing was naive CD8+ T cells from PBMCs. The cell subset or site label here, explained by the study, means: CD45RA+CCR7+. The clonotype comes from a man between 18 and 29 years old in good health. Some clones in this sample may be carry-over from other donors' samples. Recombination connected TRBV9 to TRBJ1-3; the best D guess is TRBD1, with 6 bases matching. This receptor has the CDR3 CASSPRGYSGNTIYF. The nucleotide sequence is TGTGCCAGCAGCCCCAGGGGTTACTCTGGAAACACCATATATTTT.